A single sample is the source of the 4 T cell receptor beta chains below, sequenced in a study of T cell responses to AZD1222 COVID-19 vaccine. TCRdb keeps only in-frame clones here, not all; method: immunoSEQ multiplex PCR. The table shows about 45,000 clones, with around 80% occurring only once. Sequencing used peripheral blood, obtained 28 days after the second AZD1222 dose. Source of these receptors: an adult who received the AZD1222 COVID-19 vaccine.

CDR3 DNA: TGTGCCAGTAGTTCGCTCAACGTTCTGACCGGGGAGCTGTTTTTT. Translated: CASSSLNVLTGELFF. The V call is TRBV19, the J call TRBJ2-2; D unclear. V dropped 5 bases and J dropped 5 bases, with 15 bases sitting between them. The CDR3 is 15 residues long. Germline V gene data show CDR1 as LNHDA and CDR2 as SQIVND (reference sequence).

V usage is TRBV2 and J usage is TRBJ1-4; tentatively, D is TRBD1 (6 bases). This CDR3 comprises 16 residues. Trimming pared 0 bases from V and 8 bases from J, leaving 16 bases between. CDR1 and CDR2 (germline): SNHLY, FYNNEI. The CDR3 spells CASSEAVRGAAEKLFF. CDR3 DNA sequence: TGTGCCAGCAGTGAAGCGGTACGGGGGGCGGCGGAAAAACTGTTTTTT.

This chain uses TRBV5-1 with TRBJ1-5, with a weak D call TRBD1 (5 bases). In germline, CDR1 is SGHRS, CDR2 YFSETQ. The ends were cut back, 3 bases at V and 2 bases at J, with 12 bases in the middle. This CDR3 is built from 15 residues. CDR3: CASSSGVGGNQPQHF. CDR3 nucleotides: TGCGCCAGCAGCTCGGGGGTCGGGGGCAATCAGCCCCAGCATTTT.

The CDR3 loop reads CASSFGSLTEAFF. CDR3 in DNA: TGTGCCAGCAGCTTTGGGTCTCTCACTGAAGCTTTCTTT. The genes are TRBV7-2 and TRBJ1-1, with D uncertain. This CDR3 spans 13 amino acids. Germline V gene sequence: CDR1 SGHTA, CDR2 FQGNSA. With 3 bases removed from V and 4 bases from J, the gap between germline ends came to 9 bases.